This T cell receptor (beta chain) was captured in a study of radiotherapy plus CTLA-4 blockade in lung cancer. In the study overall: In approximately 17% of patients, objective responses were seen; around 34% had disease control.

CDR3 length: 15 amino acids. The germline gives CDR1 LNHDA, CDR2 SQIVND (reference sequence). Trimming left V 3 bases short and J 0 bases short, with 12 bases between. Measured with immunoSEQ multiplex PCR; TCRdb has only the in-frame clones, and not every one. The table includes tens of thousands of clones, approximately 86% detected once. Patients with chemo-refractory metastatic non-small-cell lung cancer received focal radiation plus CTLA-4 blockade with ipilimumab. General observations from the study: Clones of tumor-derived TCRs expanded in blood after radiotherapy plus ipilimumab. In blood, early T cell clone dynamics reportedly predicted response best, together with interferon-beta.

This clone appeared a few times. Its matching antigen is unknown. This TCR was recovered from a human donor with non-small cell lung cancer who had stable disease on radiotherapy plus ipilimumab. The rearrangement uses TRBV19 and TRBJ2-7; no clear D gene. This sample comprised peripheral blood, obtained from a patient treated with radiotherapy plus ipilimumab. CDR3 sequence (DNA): TGTGCCAGTAGTATGGGGATAGGTCCCTCCTACGAGCAGTACTTC. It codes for CASSMGIGPSYEQYF. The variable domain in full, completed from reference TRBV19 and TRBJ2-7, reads DGGITQSPKYLFRKEGQNVTLSCEQNLNHDAMYWYRQDPGQGLRLIYYSQIVNDFQKGDIAEGYSVSREKKESFPLTVTSAQKNPTAFYLCASSMGIGPSYEQYFGPGTRLTVT.